Each of the 8 T cell receptor beta chains below was sequenced from the same sample in a study of T cell responses to AZD1222 COVID-19 vaccine. Here immunoSEQ multiplex PCR was the method, and the copy in TCRdb shows in-frame clones only, minus some. The table shows around 140,000 clones, with 80% to 95% occurring only once. The sequencing used peripheral blood, collected on day 0 of MenACWY control vaccination. These receptor sequences come from an adult in good health.

V is TRBV15 and J is TRBJ2-4; D call uncertain. CDR3 length: 18 amino acids. The ends were cut back, 1 base at V and 0 bases at J, with 16 bases in the middle. The germline V gene has CDR1 LNHNV and CDR2 YYDKDF (reference sequence). The CDR3 nucleotides read TGTGCCACCAGCAGAGGTGGTGGATCGTACCTAGCCAAAAACATTCAGTACTTC. Translated: CATSRGGGSYLAKNIQYF.

V gene TRBV6-5 combines with J gene TRBJ1-1, with 7 bases aligning to TRBD1. The CDR3 runs to 13 residues. V was clipped by 6 bases and J by 4 bases; unmatched bases: 5. Germline-derived CDR1 and CDR2 are MNHEY and SVGAGI. In nucleotides, the CDR3 is TGTGCCAGCAGCTCAACAGGGGCCACTGAAGCTTTCTTT. It specifies CASSSTGATEAFF.

This chain joins TRBV2 and TRBJ1-2; TRBD1 aligns across 9 bases. The V and J ends lost 5 bases and 1 base, in that order; junction bases with no gene match: 2. Per the germline V gene, CDR1 is SNHLY and CDR2 is FYNNEI. CDR3 length equals 14 residues. The CDR3 spells CASSYRGLNYGYTF. CDR3 DNA sequence: TGTGCCAGCAGTTACAGGGGGCTTAACTATGGCTACACCTTC.

This chain links TRBV19 with TRBJ2-6; TRBD1 matches at 10 bases. Germline values: CDR1 LNHDA, CDR2 SQIVND (reference sequence). The CDR3 is made up of 18 amino acids. Trimming took 5 bases from V and 2 from J; bases not matched to a gene: 9. The CDR3 nucleotides read TGTGCCAGTAGTGGGTGGACAGGGGGATCTCCTGGGGCCAACGTCCTGACTTTC. Encoded protein: CASSGWTGGSPGANVLTF.

The genes are TRBV28 and TRBJ1-1; D gene unclear. The V end was cut by 5 bases, the J end by 8 bases, with 12 bases between. CDR1 MDHEN and CDR2 SYDVKM come from the germline V gene. This CDR3 region has 12 residues. The CDR3 coding sequence is TGTGCCAGCAGTCGCCTACAGAGAGAAGCTTTCTTT. It is translated as CASSRLQREAFF.

This clone was found once. The rearrangement links TRBV5-1 to TRBJ1-1, with TRBD1 as a possible D gene (5 bases). Trimming took off 4 bases at V and 3 bases at J, with 19 bases between the two ends. The CDR3 runs 16 residues. CDR1 is SGHRS and CDR2 is YFSETQ in the germline V gene. For the CDR3, the DNA is TGCGCCAGCAGCCCGGGACGGACGGGCGAGGACACTGAAGCTTTCTTT. Encoded protein: CASSPGRTGEDTEAFF.

The count of this clone is one. V is TRBV2 and J is TRBJ2-7; TRBD1 agrees at 9 bases. CDR1 is SNHLY and CDR2 is FYNNEI in the germline V gene. The CDR3 runs to 15 residues. V was clipped by 7 bases and J by 4 bases; unmatched bases: 11. The CDR3 spells CASNLPGQGGYEQYF. DNA for the CDR3: TGTGCCAGCAATTTACCGGGACAGGGTGGGTACGAGCAGTACTTC.

The rearrangement joins TRBV6-6 to TRBJ1-5; D unresolved. The CDR3 is 14 amino acids. Deletions cut 6 bases from V and 9 bases from J, with 18 bases between. Germline lookup yields CDR1 MNHNY and CDR2 SVGAGI (reference sequence). The CDR3 bases are TGTGCCAGCAGCCCCGGCGGGGTCCCGACGCCCCAGCATTTT. Protein product: CASSPGGVPTPQHF.